This TCR beta chain was captured in a study of blood T cell repertoires in COVID-19. Study-level information: Sources were T cells, B-cell-depleted T cells, or PBMCs; the material itself was cDNA or gDNA.

V lost 0 bases to trimming and J lost 8 bases; unmatched junction nucleotides: 8. CDR1 and CDR2 (germline): SGHRS, YFSETQ. The CDR3 has 15 amino acids. Only in-frame clones appear in the TCRdb table, and some are missing; sequencing was by immunoSEQ multiplex PCR. The table has roughly 70,000 clones, 85% to 90% seen once. Sequenced input: peripheral blood. This TCR came from a man in his 70s with active COVID-19. V usage is TRBV5-1 and J usage is TRBJ2-1, with 7 bases aligning to TRBD2. The CDR3 DNA reads as TGCGCCAGCAGCTTGGCCCTGGGAGGGAGGTATGAGCAGTTCTTC. It yields the protein CASSLALGGRYEQFF. Complete variable domain (other parts from reference TRBV5-1 and TRBJ2-1): KAGVTQTPRYLIKTRGQQVTLSCSPISGHRSVSWYQQTPGQGLQFLFEYFSETQRNKGNFPGRFSGRQFSNSRSEMNVSTLELGDSALYLCASSLALGGRYEQFFGPGTRLTVL.